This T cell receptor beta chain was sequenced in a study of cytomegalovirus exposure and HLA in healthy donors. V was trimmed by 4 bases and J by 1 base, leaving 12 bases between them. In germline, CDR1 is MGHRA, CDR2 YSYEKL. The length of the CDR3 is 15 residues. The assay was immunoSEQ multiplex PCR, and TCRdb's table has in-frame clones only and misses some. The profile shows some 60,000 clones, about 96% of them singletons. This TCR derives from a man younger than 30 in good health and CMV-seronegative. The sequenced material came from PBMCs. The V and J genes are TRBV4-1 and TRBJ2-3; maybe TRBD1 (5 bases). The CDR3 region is CASSREVGGTDTQYF. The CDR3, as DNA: TGCGCCAGCAGCCGAGAAGTAGGGGGCACAGATACGCAGTATTTT.